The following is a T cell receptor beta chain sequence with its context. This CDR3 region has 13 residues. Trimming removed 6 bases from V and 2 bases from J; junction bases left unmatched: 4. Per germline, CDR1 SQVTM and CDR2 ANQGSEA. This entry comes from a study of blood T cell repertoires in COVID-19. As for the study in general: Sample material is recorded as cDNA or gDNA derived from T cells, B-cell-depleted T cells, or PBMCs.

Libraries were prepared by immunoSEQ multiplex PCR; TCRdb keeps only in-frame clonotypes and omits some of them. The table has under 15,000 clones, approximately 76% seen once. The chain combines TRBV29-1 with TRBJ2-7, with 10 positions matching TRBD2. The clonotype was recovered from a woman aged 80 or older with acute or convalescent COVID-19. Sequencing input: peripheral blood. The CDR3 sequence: CSVRSGGTYEQYF. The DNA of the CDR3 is TGCAGCGTCCGTAGCGGGGGGACCTACGAGCAGTACTTC.